This T cell receptor (beta chain) was captured by sequencing in a study of cytomegalovirus exposure and HLA in healthy donors. In the PCR, 60 Vbeta and 13 Jbeta primers were used. Using immunoSEQ multiplex PCR, the repertoire was profiled, and TCRdb retains in-frame clones only, with some absent. The profile shows about 160,000 clones, approximately 80% of them singletons. V was shortened by 6 bases and J by 4 bases, with 21 bases between the two germline ends. Germline CDR1 reads SEHNR; CDR2 reads FQNEAQ (reference sequence). The CDR3 runs 16 residues. The specimen sequenced was PBMCs. This sequence was found in a man between 18 and 35 years old in good health and CMV-seronegative. J is TRBJ1-2 and V is TRBV7-9; D may be TRBD1 (6 bases). CDR3: CASSYLGDTTSYGYTF. In DNA form, the CDR3 reads TGTGCCAGCAGTTACCTAGGGGACACAACCAGCTATGGCTACACCTTC.